The clone carrying this TCR beta chain was seen more than once but under ten times. Its antigen is as yet unknown. An end of the junction does not agree with germline; a read error may underlie this. Combining a sample-barcoded 5' primer with a J-beta primer mix, a second PCR ran for about 6 to 11 cycles. Every molecule of cDNA carried a tag from a template-switch adaptor with 12 random nucleotides. TCRdb used MiXCR to reprocess the 5' RACE reads, holding one entry per CDR3 protein. The sample holds 1.5 million to 2 million distinct CDR3 sequences, approximately 28% seen once. Total RNA, at least 6 micrograms per sample, came from PBMCs. The CDR3 has 15 amino acids. The data originate from a study of blood T cells in healthy people across ages. Points from the study as a whole: More naive CD4+ cells and higher diversity were found in long-lived than in aged donors.

This clonotype originated in a woman in her 30s in good health. The chain has TRBV12-3 or TRBV12-4 and TRBJ2-1, with 8 bases matching TRBD2. Specimen: blood. CDR3 protein: CASSFGGGPYNERFF. The CDR3 DNA reads TGTGCCAGCAGTTTTGGCGGGGGGCCCTACAATGAGCGGTTCTTC.